This TCR beta chain was sequenced during a study of technical replicates of blood from a few donors. Data came from immunoSEQ multiplex PCR; TCRdb stores just in-frame clones and leaves some out. The profile shows about 87,000 clones, roughly 94% of them singletons. Germline V gene sequence: CDR1 MNHNS, CDR2 SASEGT. The CDR3 covers 13 residues. V lost 8 bases and J lost 4; bases outside the gene matches: 4. This receptor was identified in a human donor in good health. V gene TRBV6-1 combines with J gene TRBJ1-5; 8 nucleotides align to TRBD1. The material sequenced was T cells isolated from PBMCs. The CDR3 sequence: CASETGGNQPQHF. The CDR3 DNA is TGTGCCAGCGAAACAGGGGGAAATCAGCCCCAGCATTTT.